This T cell receptor beta chain was profiled in a study of regulatory T cells in long-lasting Graves disease. Findings and limits, study-wide: Persistent disease was characterized by preferential usage of TRBV28, TRBJ1-2 and TRBJ2-5.

This clonotype has more than one count but fewer than ten. The target antigen is unknown. Germline lookup yields CDR1 SQVTM and CDR2 ANQGSEA. CDR3 length equals 16 residues. V was shortened by 3 bases and J by 2 bases, with 17 bases between the two germline ends. Arm-PCR with iRepertoire HTBI primers amplified the CDR3 regions for these TCR beta libraries. In TCRdb, the multiplex PCR reads were re-called with MiXCR into one record per CDR3 protein. The data show around 500,000 distinct CDR3 sequences, about 16% seen once. Time point indicated: newly diagnosed GD, antithyroid drugs for less than 3 months. Scientists built the TCR library using RNA that was extracted from PBMCs. The same sample was also used in a study of T cells in Graves' hyperthyroidism and ophthalmopathy.

Sequenced material: peripheral blood mononuclear cells (PBMCs), taken at new diagnosis, from a patient treated with antithyroid drugs. The sequence derives from a woman aged 40-65 years with Graves disease. The rearrangement links TRBV29-1 to TRBJ1-5; D call uncertain. The CDR3: CSVELTDRSCNQPQHF. The CDR3 nucleotides are TGCAGCGTTGAGTTGACGGACCGGTCGTGCAATCAGCCCCAGCATTTT.